The sequence of this TCR beta chain was determined in a study of T cell responses to AZD1222 COVID-19 vaccine (dated by TCRdb to 2020 to 2023). General notes on the study: AZD1222 recipients with second doses at about 4 weeks or about 12 weeks were pooled, because spike-specific TCR depth and breadth did not differ between schedules. TCR sequencing was performed for about 250 trial participants, of whom approximately 200 were given two doses of AZD1222 and around 25 were given two doses of MenACWY control vaccine. Trial participants were enrolled by age into 18-55, 56-69 and 70-plus year subgroups, with roughly 150, 30 and 60 TCR-sequenced participants respectively. What the study reported, not specific to this receptor: Conclusions about previously exposed vaccinees are limited because only six or seven AZD1222 recipients were SARS-CoV-2 seropositive at baseline. In the small 56-69-year group, the increase in depth fell short of significance, most likely because of low power. After two AZD1222 doses, spike-specific TCR breadth and depth were significantly higher than at day 0 and than in MenACWY recipients. CD4 TCRs associated with the vaccine covered the entire spike protein, and the dominant responses were in regions 160-218 and 743-854. Participants were mostly white British, with more females than males. The authors suggested clonal diversity may have been underestimated. Reportedly, almost half of the unique spike-specific TCRs recognized epitopes lying outside the regions that are mutated in the B.1.351 and B.1.1.7 variants. Because no day 14 peak-response samples were available, repertoires were characterized only after the peak T cell response.

With respect to this clone: The specificity of this receptor is unknown. The record has no base qualities; no much larger clone is one base away.

This specimen's time point label, per the study, means: baseline before first vaccination. Vaccinee samples came from UK trials COV001 and COV002, including a single-blind randomized controlled phase 2/3 trial of AZD1222 (ChAdOx1 nCoV-19) in healthy adults. For TCRbeta chain sequencing, PBMC samples were collected from trial participants at day 0 and at day 28 after the second dose. The CDR3 regions of human TCRbeta chains were analyzed by immunosequencing. Per the original workflow: Repertoire TCRs were checked for matches against a reference library of SARS-CoV-2-specific TCRs that had been generated using the MIRA antigen-specificity platform. Breadth meant the fraction of unique TCRs that were SARS-CoV-2-associated, whereas depth meant the fraction of total T cells that were SARS-CoV-2-associated. Using the MIRA data, each spike-specific TCR was mapped to the spike region that the TCR reacts to and placed in a CD4 or CD8 class. Log10-transformed breadth and depth values were compared by one-way ANOVA with Sidak's multiple comparisons tests. The table comes from immuneACCESS by way of TCRdb, which keeps in-frame sequences with V and J called. Part of the clones is missing from these tables; in studies checked, under half for an unresolved V gene and the rest for unknown reasons. D and trimming were read from the DNA, whereas the V and J calls and clone size are those reported in that table. The sample profile shows roughly 150,000 clones; almost 90% of them were found once. Roughly 3.8% of the sample rests with the top ten.

The CDR3 sequence holds 14 residues, the cysteine and phenylalanine included. The DNA shown is the 42-base CDR3, in frame from base 1. Sequences SGHVS (CDR1) and FNYEAQ (CDR2) are obtained from the germline V gene. Deletion took 4 bases off V and 8 bases off J, with a span of 15 bases between the germline ends. Here the sequenced sample was peripheral blood, taken on day 0 of AZD1222 vaccination. The sequence derives from an adult in good health. The rearranged segments are TRBV7-6 and TRBJ2-1, with an unclear D gene assignment. Read as DNA, the sequence is TGTGCCAGCAGCTCCAAGGCGAGTTTCGATGAGCAGTTCTTC. The resulting protein is CASSSKASFDEQFF.